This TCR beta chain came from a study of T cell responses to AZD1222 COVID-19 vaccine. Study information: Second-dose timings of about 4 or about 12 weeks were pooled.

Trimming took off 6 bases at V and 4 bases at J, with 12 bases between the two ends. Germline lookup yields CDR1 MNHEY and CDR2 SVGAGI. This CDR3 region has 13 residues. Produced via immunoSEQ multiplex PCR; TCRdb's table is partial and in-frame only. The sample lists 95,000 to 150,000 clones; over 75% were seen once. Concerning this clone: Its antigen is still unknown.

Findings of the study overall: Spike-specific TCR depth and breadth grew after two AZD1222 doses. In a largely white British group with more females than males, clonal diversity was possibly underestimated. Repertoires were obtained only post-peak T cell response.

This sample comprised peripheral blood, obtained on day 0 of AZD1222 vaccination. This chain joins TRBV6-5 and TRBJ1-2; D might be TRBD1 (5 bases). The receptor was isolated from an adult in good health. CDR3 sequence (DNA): TGTGCCAGCAGGGGAGACAGCCTCTATGGCTACACCTTC. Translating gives CASRGDSLYGYTF.